This T cell receptor (beta chain) was documented in a study of T cell responses to AZD1222 COVID-19 vaccine. Study-level results: Repertoire samples came only from after the peak T cell response.

Combined were second doses at about 4 or about 12 weeks. About this clone: Its antigen is undetermined.

This CDR3 has 16 residues. Deletions cut 4 bases from V and 3 bases from J, with 20 bases between. Germline V lookup: CDR1 SGDLS, CDR2 YYNGEE. Libraries were prepared by immunoSEQ multiplex PCR; TCRdb keeps only in-frame clonotypes and omits some of them. The sample has roughly 100,000 clones, 91% seen once. This specimen consisted of peripheral blood, obtained 28 days after the second AZD1222 dose. This receptor was identified in an adult who received the AZD1222 COVID-19 vaccine. The chain couples TRBV9 to TRBJ2-7; maybe TRBD1 (6 bases). The CDR3 spells CASSRGILSTDYEQYF. The CDR3 DNA is TGTGCCAGCAGCAGGGGGATACTTTCGACAGACTACGAGCAGTACTTC. Combining the CDR3 with reference TRBV9 and TRBJ2-7 gives the whole variable domain DSGVTQTPKHLITATGQRVTLRCSPRSGDLSVYWYQQSLDQGLQFLIQYYNGEERAKGNILERFSAQQFPDLHSELNLSSLELGDSALYFCASSRGILSTDYEQYFGPGTRLTVT.